The 26 T cell receptor beta chains below were found in one sample sequenced in a study of long-term antiretroviral therapy in people with HIV. Samples were assayed with immunoSEQ v3.0 at survey level. Assay used: immunoSEQ multiplex PCR; TCRdb lists only in-frame clones, some missing. The profile shows under 50,000 clones, approximately 87% of them singletons. The sequencing used unsorted PBMCs, collected 1.2 years after starting antiretroviral therapy. The origin of the receptors is a woman aged 45 to 65 with HIV.

This clone was recorded a few times. Other nucleotide sequences in the sample specify the same CDR3. The V and J genes are TRBV7-8 and TRBJ2-7, with 7 nucleotides matching TRBD1. The CDR3 extends over 12 amino acids. Germline CDR1 SGHVS, CDR2 FQNEAQ. J gave up 3 bases and V 5 bases, and 1 base lay outside the gene matches. CDR3 in amino acids: CASSRQGYEQYF. CDR3 nucleotides: TGTGCCAGCAGCCGACAGGGCTACGAGCAGTACTTC.

The chain couples TRBV16 to TRBJ1-1; 7 nucleotides line up with TRBD1. Germline V gives CDR1 KGHSY, CDR2 FQNENV. Losses at the gene ends were 3 bases for V and 1 base for J; bases not matched to a gene: 5. This CDR3 is 15 amino acids long. CDR3 loop: CASSQYRGPNTEAFF. The CDR3 DNA reads as TGTGCCAGCAGCCAGTACAGGGGCCCGAACACTGAAGCTTTCTTT.

This chain links TRBV11-2 with TRBJ2-5, with TRBD2 matching 7 bases. Germline V gene sequence: CDR1 SGHAT, CDR2 FQNNGV. The CDR3 contains 14 residues. The J segment lost 5 bases and the V segment lost 5 bases, leaving 8 bases of the junction unmatched. DNA of the CDR3: TGTGCCAGCAGCCTGGGCGGAGCGGGGGAGACCCAGTACTTC. Its translation is CASSLGGAGETQYF.

The chain carries TRBV19 and TRBJ2-3; 8 positions match TRBD2. This CDR3 spans 16 amino acids. Germline loops: CDR1 LNHDA, CDR2 SQIVND (reference sequence). V lost 1 base to trimming and J lost 2 bases; unmatched junction nucleotides: 5. Written as DNA, the CDR3 is TGTGCCAGTAGTATAGGGGCGGGGGGCCCCACAGATACGCAGTATTTT. Translating it yields CASSIGAGGPTDTQYF.

This clone came up a few times. V is TRBV25-1 and J is TRBJ1-6, with D possibly matching TRBD1 (6 bases). The ends were cut back, 4 bases at V and 8 bases at J, with 12 bases in the middle. Germline lookup yields CDR1 MGHDK and CDR2 SYGVNS. This CDR3 has 14 residues. CDR3 sequence reads: CASSGRGLDSPLHF. CDR3 coding DNA: TGTGCCAGCAGTGGTCGGGGGCTAGATTCACCCCTCCACTTT.

This rearrangement joins TRBV27 to TRBJ1-6; the D gene is possibly TRBD1 (6 bases). The V end lost 3 bases, the J end lost 5 bases, and 14 bases lay between the germline ends. The CDR3 has 16 amino acids. Looked up from germline, CDR1 is MNHEY and CDR2 is SMNVEV (reference sequence). The CDR3 region is CASSLGFGGNNSPLHF. The CDR3 region has the DNA TGTGCCAGCAGTTTGGGGTTTGGGGGCAATAATTCACCCCTCCACTTT.

V usage is TRBV12-5 and J usage is TRBJ2-1, with D possibly called TRBD1 or TRBD2 (5 bases each). V gave up 1 base and J gave up 5 bases, with 9 bases separating them. CDR1 and CDR2 from the germline V gene are LGHNT and FRNRAP. CDR3 size: 14 residues. CDR3 in amino acids: CASGLGGVDNEQFF. The DNA for the CDR3 is TGTGCTAGTGGTTTGGGAGGGGTGGACAATGAGCAGTTCTTC.

The chain is built from TRBV7-3 and TRBJ2-7; 10 bases align to TRBD1. With V trimmed by 5 bases and J by 6 bases, 4 bases remained unmatched. The CDR3 is 13 residues long. Germline V CDR1 and CDR2: SGHTA, FQGTGA. The CDR3 DNA reads as TGTGCCAGCAGCCTTCGACAGGGGGCCGAGCAGTACTTC. This codes for CASSLRQGAEQYF.

The chain joins TRBV4-2 to TRBJ2-7; perhaps TRBD2 as D (6 bases). Per the germline V gene, CDR1 is LGHNA and CDR2 is YNFKEQ. This CDR3 has 15 residues. V was shortened by 1 base and J by 1 base, with 11 bases between the two germline ends. DNA of the CDR3: TGTGCCAGCAGCCAAGCGGAGGAGGGATCCTACGAGCAGTACTTC. Its protein is CASSQAEEGSYEQYF.

V usage is TRBV10-3 and J usage is TRBJ2-5, with 9 positions matching TRBD2. Per germline, CDR1 ENHRY and CDR2 SYGVKD. This CDR3 has 16 amino acids. V lost 0 bases and J lost 0; bases outside the gene matches: 2. The CDR3, as DNA: TGTGCCATCAGTGAGTCGATAGCGGGGGACCAAGAGACCCAGTACTTC. Residues: CAISESIAGDQETQYF.

The V call is TRBV4-3, the J call TRBJ1-4; weak D call: TRBD1 (6 bases). Trimming pared 0 bases from V and 2 bases from J, leaving 13 bases between. The CDR3 runs to 17 residues. The germline gives CDR1 LGHNA, CDR2 YSLEER. CDR3 loop: CASSQDTGGGTNEKLFF. The DNA of the CDR3 is TGCGCCAGCAGCCAAGATACGGGGGGCGGGACTAATGAAAAACTGTTTTTT.

The chain employs TRBV9 and TRBJ2-2, with D tentatively TRBD1 (5 bases). Germline CDR1 and CDR2: SGDLS and YYNGEE. The CDR3 has 14 residues. With 1 base removed from V and 3 bases from J, the gap between germline ends came to 7 bases. CDR3 region: CASSVKTDTGELFF. CDR3 nucleotide sequence: TGTGCCAGCAGCGTAAAGACAGACACCGGGGAGCTGTTTTTT.

The count of this clone is one. The chain combines TRBV19 with TRBJ2-2, with TRBD1 matching 8 bases. The CDR3 length is 15 residues. J lost 4 bases, V lost 4 bases, and 5 bases had no gene match. The V gene's germline CDR1 is LNHDA and CDR2 SQIVND (reference sequence). CDR3 amino acids: CASSTGGRGTGELFF. The CDR3 DNA follows: TGTGCCAGTAGTACAGGGGGCCGAGGCACCGGGGAGCTGTTTTTT.

The V gene is TRBV19, the J gene TRBJ2-7; either TRBD1 or TRBD2 may fit D (5 bases each). Trimming pared 9 bases from V and 1 base from J, leaving 19 bases between. There are 15 residues in the CDR3. The germline V gene encodes CDR1 LNHDA and CDR2 SQIVND (reference sequence). The CDR3 reads CASTGTSSLSYEQYF. The CDR3 bases are TGTGCCAGCACCGGGACCTCGAGCTTATCCTACGAGCAGTACTTC.

The V call is TRBV10-2, the J call TRBJ2-5; 9 nucleotides align to TRBD1. V shed 6 bases and J 4 bases; nucleotides not matched to a gene: 9. Germline CDR1 and CDR2: WSHSY and SAAADI. The CDR3 runs 15 residues. The CDR3: CASRPGQGFTETQYF. CDR3 sequence (DNA): TGCGCCAGCAGACCGGGACAGGGTTTCACAGAGACCCAGTACTTC.

The gene calls are TRBV14 and TRBJ1-1; D unclear. Germline V lookup: CDR1 SGHDN, CDR2 FVKESK. The CDR3 is 13 amino acids. The V and J ends lost 4 bases and 1 base respectively, with 7 bases between them. CDR3 region: CASSRGRNTEAFF. The CDR3 DNA follows: TGTGCCAGCAGCCGAGGGAGGAACACTGAAGCTTTCTTT.

The chain links TRBV4-1 to TRBJ2-5, with 7 positions matching TRBD2. V dropped 4 bases and J dropped 5; count of bases not matched to a gene: 16. The CDR3 runs to 17 residues. Germline V CDR1 and CDR2: MGHRA, YSYEKL. The CDR3 protein is CASSRILAGSVMETQYF. In nucleotides, the CDR3 is TGCGCCAGCAGCCGGATTTTAGCGGGTTCAGTTATGGAGACCCAGTACTTC.

The V call is TRBV19, the J call TRBJ1-5, with 11 bases matching TRBD1. V lost 3 bases to trimming and J lost 0 bases; unmatched junction nucleotides: 13. This CDR3 spans 20 amino acids. Germline V lookup: CDR1 LNHDA, CDR2 SQIVND (reference sequence). CDR3 residues: CASSIILGTGGRYSNQPQHF. For the CDR3, the DNA is TGTGCCAGTAGTATCATTCTAGGGACAGGGGGGCGTTATAGCAATCAGCCCCAGCATTTT.

J is TRBJ2-1 and V is TRBV7-2; possible D gene TRBD2, 5 bases. Per the germline V gene, CDR1 is SGHTA and CDR2 is FQGNSA. This CDR3 contains 14 residues. V dropped 1 base and J dropped 4 bases, with 8 bases sitting between them. The CDR3 DNA follows: TGTGCCAGCAGCTTAGACGGGGAATACAATGAGCAGTTCTTC. Translation: CASSLDGEYNEQFF.

The chain has TRBV19 and TRBJ2-1, with 9 nucleotides matching TRBD2. The length of the CDR3 is 15 residues. The junction had 6 bases not matched to a gene; V was cut back by 5 bases and J by 4 bases. The germline gives CDR1 LNHDA, CDR2 SQIVND (reference sequence). CDR3: CASSLTSGEYNEQFF. CDR3 nucleotides: TGTGCCAGTAGTTTGACTAGCGGCGAGTACAATGAGCAGTTCTTC.

This chain uses TRBV5-1 with TRBJ2-7; maybe TRBD1 (6 bases). Germline V gives CDR1 SGHRS, CDR2 YFSETQ. The CDR3 is made up of 15 amino acids. V dropped 5 bases and J dropped 0 bases, with 15 bases sitting between them. DNA for the CDR3: TGCGCCAGCAGACTCCGGGACACCTACTCCTACGAGCAGTACTTC. Its translation is CASRLRDTYSYEQYF.

This rearrangement joins TRBV25-1 to TRBJ2-2, with D perhaps matching TRBD2 (5 bases). This CDR3 comprises 14 residues. Trimming stripped 7 bases from V and 1 base from J, with 10 bases between. Germline CDR1 is MGHDK and CDR2 is SYGVNS. CDR3 nucleotides: TGTGCCAGCACCGGAGAGGGGAACACCGGGGAGCTGTTTTTT. This sequence encodes CASTGEGNTGELFF.

The chain has TRBV19 and TRBJ2-4, with a weak D call TRBD1 (5 bases). The CDR3 has 13 amino acids. Trimming took 7 bases from V and 2 from J, leaving 9 bases between them. The germline V gene encodes CDR1 LNHDA and CDR2 SQIVND (reference sequence). For the CDR3, the DNA is TGTGCCAGTACAAAGGACACCAAAAACATTCAGTACTTC. Its translation: CASTKDTKNIQYF.

The rearrangement uses TRBV15 and TRBJ2-1, with D tentatively TRBD1 (5 bases). The V end lost 4 bases, the J end lost 4 bases, and 8 bases lay between the germline ends. The V gene's germline CDR1 is LNHNV and CDR2 YYDKDF (reference sequence). This CDR3 contains 13 residues. The CDR3 DNA is TGTGCCACCAGCAAGCAGGGATACAATGAGCAGTTCTTC. Amino acid sequence: CATSKQGYNEQFF.

This clone is a singleton in its sample. The V gene is TRBV30, the J gene TRBJ2-1, with D unresolved. Per germline, CDR1 GTSNPN and CDR2 SVGIG (reference sequence). V shed 5 bases and J shed 5 bases, with 19 bases lying between them. The CDR3 spans 15 residues. CDR3 nucleotides: TGTGCCTGGGACGACCTCGGGCGCCCGGACAATGAGCAGTTCTTC. Encoded protein: CAWDDLGRPDNEQFF.

The CDR3 bases are TGTGCCAGCAGCTTATCCGGACAGGGGAATTCACCCCTCCACTTT. Translated: CASSLSGQGNSPLHF. The chain uses TRBV7-3 and TRBJ1-6; 9 bases fit TRBD1. The CDR3 sequence is 15 residues long. The V and J ends lost 2 bases and 7 bases, in that order; junction bases with no gene match: 3. The germline V gene encodes CDR1 SGHTA and CDR2 FQGTGA.